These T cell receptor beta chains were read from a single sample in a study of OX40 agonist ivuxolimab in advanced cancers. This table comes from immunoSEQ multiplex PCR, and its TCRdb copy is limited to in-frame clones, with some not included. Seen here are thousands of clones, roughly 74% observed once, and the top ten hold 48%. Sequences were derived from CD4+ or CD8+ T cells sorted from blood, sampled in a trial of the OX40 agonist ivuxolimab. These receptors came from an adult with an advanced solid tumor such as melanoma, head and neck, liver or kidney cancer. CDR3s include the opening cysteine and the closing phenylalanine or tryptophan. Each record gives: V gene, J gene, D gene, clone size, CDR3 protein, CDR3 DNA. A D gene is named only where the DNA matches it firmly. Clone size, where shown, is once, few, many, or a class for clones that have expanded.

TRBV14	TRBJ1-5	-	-	CASSQENRPQHF	TGTGCCAGCAGCCAAGAAAACAGGCCCCAGCATTTT
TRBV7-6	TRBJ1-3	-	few	CASSSTRASSGNTIYF	TGTGCCAGCAGCTCCACTAGGGCCTCCTCTGGAAACACCATATATTTT
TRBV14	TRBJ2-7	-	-	CASSPLRSYEQYF	TGTGCCAGCAGCCCCCTCCGATCCTACGAGCAGTACTTC
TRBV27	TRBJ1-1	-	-	CASSLSWGEAGTEAFF	TGTGCCAGCAGTTTATCTTGGGGGGAGGCGGGCACTGAAGCTTTCTTT
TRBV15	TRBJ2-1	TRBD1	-	CATSTGDRPSNEQFF	TGTGCCACCAGCACCGGGGACAGGCCCTCCAATGAGCAGTTCTTC
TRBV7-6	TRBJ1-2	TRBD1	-	CASSQDRAAGYTF	TGTGCCAGCAGCCAGGACAGGGCGGCTGGCTACACCTTC
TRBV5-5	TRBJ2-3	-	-	CASSFEGSGDTQYF	TGTGCCAGCAGCTTTGAGGGTTCGGGAGATACGCAGTATTTT
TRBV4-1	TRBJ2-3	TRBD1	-	CASSSTGLDTQYF	TGCGCCAGCAGCTCGACAGGGCTAGATACGCAGTATTTT
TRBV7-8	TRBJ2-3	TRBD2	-	CASSLGLADSTDTQYF	TGTGCCAGCAGCTTAGGGCTAGCGGATAGCACAGATACGCAGTATTTT
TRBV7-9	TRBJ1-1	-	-	CASTLGITEAFF	TGTGCCAGCACCTTGGGGATCACTGAAGCTTTCTTT
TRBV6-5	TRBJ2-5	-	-	CASSYSVGMETQYF	TGTGCCAGCAGTTACTCTGTGGGGATGGAGACCCAGTACTTC
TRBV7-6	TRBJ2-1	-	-	CASSLGPLSGAPPYNEQFF	TGTGCCAGCAGCTTAGGCCCACTTTCAGGGGCCCCCCCTTACAATGAGCAGTTCTTC
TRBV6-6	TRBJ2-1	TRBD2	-	CASSPVSGGPYNEQFF	TGTGCCAGCAGTCCTGTTAGCGGGGGCCCCTACAATGAGCAGTTCTTC
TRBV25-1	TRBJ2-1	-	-	CASSAWTRTRSYNEQFF	TGTGCCAGCAGTGCCTGGACCCGGACACGCTCCTACAATGAGCAGTTCTTC
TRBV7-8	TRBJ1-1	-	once	CASIQIGNTEAFF	TGTGCCAGCATCCAAATAGGGAACACTGAAGCTTTCTTT
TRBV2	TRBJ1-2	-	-	CASAGRPSDGYTF	TGTGCCAGCGCCGGACGTCCAAGTGATGGCTACACCTTC
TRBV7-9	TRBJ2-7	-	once	CASSLGTYEQYF	TGTGCCAGCAGCTTAGGTACCTACGAGCAGTACTTC
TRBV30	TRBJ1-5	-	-	CAWRGRRYRVGQPQHF	TGTGCCTGGAGGGGAAGGAGATACAGGGTCGGTCAGCCCCAGCATTTT
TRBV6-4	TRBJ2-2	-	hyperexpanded	CASSVQGGTGELFF	TGTGCCAGCAGTGTCCAGGGGGGCACCGGGGAGCTGTTTTTT
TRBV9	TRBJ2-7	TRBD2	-	CASSFRLAKDEQYF	TGTGCCAGCAGCTTCCGACTAGCCAAGGACGAGCAGTACTTC
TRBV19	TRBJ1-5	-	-	CASRQGLGNQPQHF	TGTGCCAGTAGACAGGGTCTGGGCAATCAGCCCCAGCATTTT
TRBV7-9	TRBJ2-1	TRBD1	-	CASSLVSRGIYNEQFF	TGTGCCAGCAGCTTAGTATCCAGGGGGATCTACAATGAGCAGTTCTTC
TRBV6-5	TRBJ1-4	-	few	CASRSVHRVNEKLFF	TGTGCCAGCAGGAGTGTTCACAGGGTTAATGAAAAACTGTTTTTT
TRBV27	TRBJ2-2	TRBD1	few	CASSGTGGALGELFF	TGTGCCAGCAGTGGGACAGGGGGCGCATTAGGGGAGCTGTTTTTT
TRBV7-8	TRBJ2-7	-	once	CASSLVSGQRQKVQYF	TGTGCCAGCAGCTTAGTATCTGGACAGAGACAAAAGGTGCAGTACTTC
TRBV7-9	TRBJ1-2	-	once	CASSLDTTGYTF	TGTGCCAGCAGCTTAGACACGACCGGCTACACCTTC
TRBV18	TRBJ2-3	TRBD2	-	CASSPGGPSDTQYF	TGTGCCAGCTCGCCGGGGGGGCCCTCAGATACGCAGTATTTT
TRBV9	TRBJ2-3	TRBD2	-	CASSVRLRGGESTDTQYF	TGTGCCAGCAGCGTCAGACTTCGGGGGGGCGAGAGCACAGATACGCAGTATTTT
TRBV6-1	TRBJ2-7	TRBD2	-	CASSELAGTSYEQYF	TGTGCCAGCAGTGAATTAGCGGGGACCTCCTACGAGCAGTACTTC
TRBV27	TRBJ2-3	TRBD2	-	CASSVAGGGTDTQYF	TGTGCCAGCAGTGTGGCCGGCGGGGGAACAGATACGCAGTATTTT
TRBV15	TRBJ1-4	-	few	CATSIPGTYEKLFF	TGTGCCACCAGCATACCGGGAACTTATGAAAAACTGTTTTTT
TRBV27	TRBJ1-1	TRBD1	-	CASSPIRDRNTEAFF	TGTGCCAGCAGTCCCATCCGGGACAGAAACACTGAAGCTTTCTTT
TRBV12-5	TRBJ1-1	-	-	CASGLVDGTEAFF	TGTGCTAGTGGTTTGGTGGACGGCACTGAAGCTTTCTTT
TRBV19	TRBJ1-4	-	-	CASSYRARGQKLFF	TGTGCCAGTAGTTACCGGGCCAGGGGCCAAAAACTGTTTTTT
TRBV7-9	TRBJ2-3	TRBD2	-	CASNHLAGFGDTQYF	TGTGCCAGCAACCACCTAGCGGGATTTGGAGATACGCAGTATTTT
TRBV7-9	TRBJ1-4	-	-	CASSLGRQIGEKLFF	TGTGCCAGCAGCTTAGGGAGACAGATAGGCGAAAAACTGTTTTTT
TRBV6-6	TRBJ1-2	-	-	CASIGTGTYGYTF	TGTGCCAGCATTGGAACAGGGACCTATGGCTACACCTTC
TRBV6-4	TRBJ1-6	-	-	CASSYRVSYRPLHF	TGTGCCAGCAGTTATAGGGTCAGTTATCGACCCCTCCACTTT
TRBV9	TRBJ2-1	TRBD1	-	CASSLGQGADEQFF	TGTGCCAGCAGCCTTGGACAGGGGGCCGATGAGCAGTTCTTC
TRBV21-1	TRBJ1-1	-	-	CASSKSSGNTEAFF	TGTGCCAGCAGCAAATCTTCGGGGAACACTGAAGCTTTCTTT
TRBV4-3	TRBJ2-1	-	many	CASSQEGVGSYNEQFF	TGCGCCAGCAGCCAAGAGGGCGTGGGCTCCTACAATGAGCAGTTCTTC
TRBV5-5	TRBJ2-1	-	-	CASSLYGGVYNEQFF	TGTGCCAGCAGCTTGTATGGCGGGGTCTACAATGAGCAGTTCTTC
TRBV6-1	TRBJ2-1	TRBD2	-	CASSEEAGGVNEQFF	TGTGCCAGCAGTGAAGAAGCGGGGGGAGTCAATGAGCAGTTCTTC
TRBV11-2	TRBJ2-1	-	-	CASSSGRHEQFF	TGTGCCAGCAGCTCCGGACGCCATGAGCAGTTCTTC
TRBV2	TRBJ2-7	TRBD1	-	CASTHVGDRGLEQYF	TGTGCCAGCACTCATGTGGGGGACAGGGGGCTCGAGCAGTACTTC
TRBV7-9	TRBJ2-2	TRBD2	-	CASSIATSGANTGELFF	TGTGCCAGCAGCATCGCCACTAGCGGGGCGAACACCGGGGAGCTGTTTTTT
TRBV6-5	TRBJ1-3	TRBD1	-	CASSYGTASGNTIYF	TGTGCCAGCAGTTACGGGACAGCCTCTGGAAACACCATATATTTT
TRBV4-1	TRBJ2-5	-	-	CASTGAGQETQYF	TGCGCCAGCACCGGGGCGGGTCAAGAGACCCAGTACTTC
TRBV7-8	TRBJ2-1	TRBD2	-	CASSLEGLAGFNEQFF	TGTGCCAGCAGCTTAGAGGGACTAGCGGGGTTCAATGAGCAGTTCTTC
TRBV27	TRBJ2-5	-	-	CASSHGGETQYF	TGTGCCAGCTCCCACGGTGGGGAGACCCAGTACTTC
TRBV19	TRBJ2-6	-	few	CASSILGVRGANVLTF	TGTGCCAGTAGTATTTTGGGGGTGCGTGGGGCCAACGTCCTGACTTTC
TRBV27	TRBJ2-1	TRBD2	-	CASSSGGAGNEQFF	TGTGCCAGCAGTAGCGGGGGGGCCGGGAATGAGCAGTTCTTC